One and the same sample provided the 20 T cell receptor beta chains below, sequenced in a study of graft-versus-host responses after intestinal transplantation. No antigen is known for these receptors. Sequencing was performed with immunoSEQ multiplex PCR; in TCRdb, only in-frame clones are kept and a portion is missing. This table has about 120,000 clones, over 85% appearing once. The sequences come from unstimulated CD4+ T cells sorted from spleen or lymph node cells, collected before intestinal transplant. Source of these receptors: a human donor who received an intestinal transplant.

The J gene is TRBJ2-3, the V gene TRBV10-3; 7 bases are a match to TRBD2. The CDR3 sequence is 16 residues long. Trimming cost V 8 bases and J 0 bases; bases outside gene matches: 11. Germline V CDR1 and CDR2: ENHRY, SYGVKD. The CDR3 coding sequence is TGTGCCATCCGCCAGTTTAGCGGGTCTAGCACAGATACGCAGTATTTT. This gives the protein CAIRQFSGSSTDTQYF.

The rearrangement joins TRBV11-1 to TRBJ1-2; perhaps TRBD1 as D (6 bases). Germline values: CDR1 SGHAT, CDR2 FQDESV (reference sequence). Trimming left V 0 bases short and J 7 bases short, with 12 bases between. This CDR3 is built from 14 residues. CDR3 loop: CASSLAPTGSGYTF. For the CDR3, the DNA is TGTGCCAGCAGCTTAGCGCCGACAGGTAGTGGCTACACCTTC.

The chain has TRBV19 and TRBJ2-7; D is perhaps TRBD2 (6 bases). Trimming left V 3 bases short and J 4 bases short, with 10 bases between. Germline values: CDR1 LNHDA, CDR2 SQIVND (reference sequence). There are 13 residues in the CDR3. CDR3 residues: CASSMRGGYEQYF. CDR3 DNA sequence: TGTGCCAGTAGTATGCGGGGAGGATACGAGCAGTACTTC.

The rearrangement links TRBV6-1 to TRBJ2-3; TRBD2 aligns across 8 bases. The CDR3 is 15 residues long. Germline CDR1 and CDR2: MNHNS and SASEGT. V shed 3 bases and J 6 bases; nucleotides not matched to a gene: 8. CDR3 sequence reads: CASSDGGDTRDTQYF. Here the CDR3 DNA reads TGTGCCAGCAGTGACGGGGGGGATACAAGGGATACGCAGTATTTT.

This chain joins TRBV27 and TRBJ2-2; 8 bases match TRBD2. V trimming: 9 bases; J trimming: 4 bases; junction bases outside the gene matches: 16. Germline CDR1 is MNHEY and CDR2 is SMNVEV (reference sequence). The CDR3 spans 17 residues. The CDR3 loop is CASGRREAPRGTGELFF. CDR3 in DNA: TGTGCCAGTGGAAGGCGGGAGGCGCCGCGGGGCACCGGGGAGCTGTTTTTT.

This sequence joins TRBV5-1 and TRBJ2-2; TRBD2 matches at 8 bases. V trimming: 0 bases; J trimming: 8 bases; junction bases outside the gene matches: 9. Germline V lookup: CDR1 SGHRS, CDR2 YFSETQ. The CDR3 is 16 amino acids. The CDR3 coding sequence is TGCGCCAGCAGCTTGGCGTCTAGCGGGCCGGGGGGGGAGCTGTTTTTT. This sequence encodes CASSLASSGPGGELFF.

The chain couples TRBV7-2 to TRBJ2-2; a possible D gene is TRBD2 (6 bases). The CDR3 has 15 amino acids. Trimming pared 5 bases from V and 6 bases from J, leaving 16 bases between. Germline V gene lookup returns CDR1 SGHTA and CDR2 FQGNSA. This chain's CDR3 is CASSLGLGEAGELFF. For the CDR3, the DNA is TGTGCCAGCAGCCTGGGTCTTGGGGAGGCCGGGGAGCTGTTTTTT.

The chain joins TRBV10-3 to TRBJ2-1; TRBD1 agrees at 9 bases. V lost 11 bases, J lost 8 bases, and 10 bases stayed unmatched. The CDR3 has 13 amino acids. In germline, CDR1 is ENHRY, CDR2 SYGVKD. The CDR3, as DNA: TGTGCCGTAAAACCAACAGGGGGCGATGAGCAGTTCTTC. This translates into CAVKPTGGDEQFF.

The V and J genes are TRBV28 and TRBJ2-1; TRBD2 agrees at 7 bases. Germline CDR1 is MDHEN and CDR2 is SYDVKM. The V gene end was trimmed by 7 bases and the J gene end by 1 base; junction bases not matched to a gene: 16. This CDR3 is built from 18 residues. The CDR3 region is CASNPRKFGRASYNEQFF. CDR3 DNA: TGTGCCAGCAATCCCCGCAAATTTGGGAGGGCTTCCTACAATGAGCAGTTCTTC. Full variable domain (missing parts from reference TRBV28 and TRBJ2-1): DVKVTQSSRYLVKRTGEKVFLECVQDMDHENMFWYRQDPGLGLRLIYFSYDVKMKEKGDIPEGYSVSREKKERFSLILESASTNQTSMYLCASNPRKFGRASYNEQFFGPGTRLTVL.

The J gene is TRBJ2-2, the V gene TRBV19; D remains unclear. The CDR3 is 15 residues long. Germline CDR1 is LNHDA and CDR2 is SQIVND (reference sequence). V lost 5 bases and J 0 bases, leaving 10 bases between the germline ends. The CDR3 coding sequence is TGTGCCAGTAGTCCGAGACGGACGAACACCGGGGAGCTGTTTTTT. It codes for CASSPRRTNTGELFF.

The V call is TRBV6-1, the J call TRBJ2-1, with 7 bases aligning to TRBD2. V was pared by 1 base and J by 13 bases, with 4 bases of the junction left unmatched. In germline, CDR1 is MNHNS, CDR2 SASEGT. The CDR3 is 12 amino acids. The CDR3 spells CASSEVRGSQFF. In nucleotides, the CDR3 is TGTGCCAGCAGTGAAGTTCGCGGGAGTCAGTTCTTC.

This clone was seen once. The chain employs TRBV5-1 and TRBJ2-7, with unresolved D. Germline V gene sequence: CDR1 SGHRS, CDR2 YFSETQ. This CDR3 spans 17 amino acids. Trimming took 0 bases from V and 0 from J, leaving 16 bases between them. CDR3 loop: CASSLEGRTGYSYEQYF. CDR3 sequence (DNA): TGCGCCAGCAGCTTGGAAGGGCGAACCGGGTACTCCTACGAGCAGTACTTC.

The chain couples TRBV18 to TRBJ1-2, with 10 bases aligning to TRBD1. CDR1 and CDR2 from the germline V gene are KGHSH and LQKENI. CDR3 length: 16 residues. The V segment lost 5 bases and the J segment 1 base; nucleotides outside the gene matches: 7. The CDR3: CASSFFGQGDNYGYTF. The CDR3 DNA sequence: TGTGCCAGCTCATTTTTTGGACAGGGGGATAACTATGGCTACACCTTC.

The chain is built from TRBV6-1 and TRBJ2-5; D gene ambiguous. This CDR3 has 13 residues. V lost 2 bases and J 7 bases, leaving 11 bases between the germline ends. CDR1 is MNHNS and CDR2 is SASEGT in the germline V gene. The CDR3: CASSEMVPGTQYF. CDR3 bases: TGTGCCAGCAGTGAAATGGTCCCGGGGACCCAGTACTTC.

This clone came up once. The chain has TRBV6-5 and TRBJ2-7; 8 bases fit TRBD1. Germline loops: CDR1 MNHEY, CDR2 SVGAGI. CDR3 size: 12 residues. Germline trimming cut 10 bases from V and 4 bases from J; bases unmatched to any gene: 6. In DNA, the CDR3 is TGTGCCACCGCCAGGACAGGGTACGAGCAGTACTTC. It encodes CATARTGYEQYF.

The rearrangement joins TRBV28 to TRBJ2-7; D unclear. Germline V gives CDR1 MDHEN, CDR2 SYDVKM. CDR3 length: 10 amino acids. V dropped 6 bases and J dropped 9 bases, with 9 bases sitting between them. The CDR3 DNA is TGTGCCAGCAGCCGACGACGGCAGTACTTC. Its translation is CASSRRRQYF. Filled out from reference TRBV28 and TRBJ2-7, the complete variable domain reads DVKVTQSSRYLVKRTGEKVFLECVQDMDHENMFWYRQDPGLGLRLIYFSYDVKMKEKGDIPEGYSVSREKKERFSLILESASTNQTSMYLCASSRRRQYFGPGTRLTVT.

The genes are TRBV13 and TRBJ2-1, with D tentatively TRBD2 (5 bases). Germline CDR1 is PRHDT and CDR2 is FYEKMQ (reference sequence). The CDR3 has 15 residues. V dropped 2 bases and J dropped 3 bases, with 11 bases sitting between them. CDR3 nucleotide sequence: TGTGCCAGCAGCTTACAGCTAGCCCTCTACAATGAGCAGTTCTTC. It codes for CASSLQLALYNEQFF.

This chain links TRBV21-1 with TRBJ2-3. TRBV21-1 is described as a pseudogene. The CDR3 runs to 18 residues. The CDR3 DNA reads TGTGCCAGCAGCAAGCCGGCCCGGGACCCAGGGCGGGCAGATACGCAGTATTTT. Translated, it gives CASSKPARDPGRADTQYF.

The CDR3 DNA follows: TGTGCCAGTAGTTTTGGACTAGCGGAAACCTACGAGCAGTACTTC. Its translation is CASSFGLAETYEQYF. The chain uses TRBV19 and TRBJ2-7, with 10 bases aligning to TRBD2. The CDR3 consists of 15 residues. Looked up from germline, CDR1 is LNHDA and CDR2 is SQIVND (reference sequence). J gave up 2 bases and V 5 bases, and 6 bases lay outside the gene matches.

The chain links TRBV30 to TRBJ2-6; no firm D call. In germline, CDR1 is GTSNPN, CDR2 SVGIG (reference sequence). The V end was cut by 2 bases, the J end by 2 bases, with 22 bases between. The CDR3 covers 19 residues. DNA for the CDR3: TGTGCCTGGAGTTCCGGGCTAATTTACGGGCAGCCTGGGGCCAACGTCCTGACTTTC. Translating it yields CAWSSGLIYGQPGANVLTF.